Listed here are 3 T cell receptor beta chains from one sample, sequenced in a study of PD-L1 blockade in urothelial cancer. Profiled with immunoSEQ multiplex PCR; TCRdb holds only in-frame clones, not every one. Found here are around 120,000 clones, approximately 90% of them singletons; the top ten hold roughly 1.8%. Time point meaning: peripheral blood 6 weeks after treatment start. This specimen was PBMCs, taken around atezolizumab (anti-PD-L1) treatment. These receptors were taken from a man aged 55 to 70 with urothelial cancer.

The CDR3, as DNA: TGTGCCAGCAGTTTAGCGGGGGCCTATGGCTACACCTTC. It encodes CASSLAGAYGYTF. The chain employs TRBV28 and TRBJ1-2; maybe TRBD1 (6 bases). The germline V gene encodes CDR1 MDHEN and CDR2 SYDVKM. With 2 bases removed from V and 4 bases from J, the gap between germline ends came to 8 bases. This CDR3 has 13 amino acids.

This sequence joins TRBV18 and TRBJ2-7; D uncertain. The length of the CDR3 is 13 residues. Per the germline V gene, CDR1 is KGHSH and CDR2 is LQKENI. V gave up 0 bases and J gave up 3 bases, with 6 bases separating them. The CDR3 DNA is TGTGCCAGCTCACCACCGGCGGTCTACGAGCAGTACTTC. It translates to CASSPPAVYEQYF.

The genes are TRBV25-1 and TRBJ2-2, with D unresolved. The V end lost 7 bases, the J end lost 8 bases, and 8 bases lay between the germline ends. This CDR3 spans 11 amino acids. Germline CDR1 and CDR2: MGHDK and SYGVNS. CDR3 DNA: TGTGCCAGCAAACAGTCTGGGGAGCTGTTTTTT. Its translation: CASKQSGELFF.